This is a list of T cell receptor beta chains from one sample in a study of OX40 agonist ivuxolimab in advanced cancers. The method was immunoSEQ multiplex PCR; TCRdb's version includes in-frame clones alone and lacks a portion of them. The sample has approximately 72,000 clones; 84% are singletons. This material consisted of CD4+ or CD8+ T cells sorted from blood, taken in a trial of the OX40 agonist ivuxolimab. These TCRs come from an adult with an advanced solid tumor such as melanoma, head and neck, liver or kidney cancer. Both conserved end residues are part of each CDR3. D genes are given only for firm matches. The size field is filled for only some rows; it gives once, few, many or a size class.

cdr3_aa cdr3_nt clone_size j_call cdr3_length d_call v_call
CASSRTSGRAQHNPGIYEQYF TGTGCCAGCAGTCGGACTAGCGGGAGGGCCCAACATAATCCCGGGATATACGAGCAGTACTTC few TRBJ2-7 21 TRBD2 TRBV28
CASSPIMTGAQETQYF TGTGCCAGCTCACCCATAATGACAGGGGCCCAAGAGACCCAGTACTTC - TRBJ2-5 16 TRBD1 TRBV18
CASSFYRRDEQYF TGTGCCAGCAGCTTCTACCGCAGGGACGAGCAGTACTTC once TRBJ2-7 13 - TRBV7-8
CASSPLADVYEQYF TGTGCCAGCAGCCCACTAGCGGACGTCTACGAGCAGTACTTC - TRBJ2-7 14 TRBD2 TRBV7-2
CASSLWGASSNQPQHF TGTGCCAGTAGTCTTTGGGGGGCCTCTAGCAATCAGCCCCAGCATTTT - TRBJ1-5 16 - TRBV19
CASTYLQRVVVF TGTGCCAGCACTTACCTCCAGCGGGTGGTGGTCTTC - TRBJ2-1 12 - TRBV6-6
CASSFETRETQYF TGCGCCAGCAGCTTCGAAACTAGAGAGACCCAGTACTTC - TRBJ2-5 13 - TRBV5-1
CASSQEGRGGYTF TGTGCCAGTTCCCAGGAGGGGCGAGGGGGCTACACCTTC - TRBJ1-2 13 - TRBV19
CASSPTSGNTIYF TGTGCCAGCTCACCGACCTCTGGAAACACCATATATTTT medium-sized TRBJ1-3 13 - TRBV18
CASSMDSSRTFYNEQFF TGTGCCAGTAGTATGGATAGCTCTAGAACTTTCTACAATGAGCAGTTCTTC - TRBJ2-1 17 - TRBV19
CASSPAPLVGEQFF TGTGCCAGCAGCCCAGCCCCGCTAGTGGGTGAGCAGTTCTTC - TRBJ2-1 14 - TRBV11-3
CASSQERLAGDHEQFF TGCGCCAGCAGCCAAGAGAGGCTAGCGGGAGACCATGAGCAGTTCTTC few TRBJ2-1 16 TRBD2 TRBV4-1
CASSSMALAWGAGNTIYF TGTGCCAGCAGCAGCATGGCCTTAGCGTGGGGGGCCGGAAACACCATATATTTT few TRBJ1-3 18 - TRBV9
CASSFDREETQYF TGTGCCAGCAGTTTCGACAGGGAAGAGACCCAGTACTTC - TRBJ2-5 13 TRBD1 TRBV28
CASSLGTGGEQYF TGTGCCAGCAGCTTAGGGACAGGGGGCGAGCAGTACTTC - TRBJ2-7 13 TRBD1 TRBV7-9
CASSSDSSRSYNEQFF TGTGCCAGCAGTTCCGACAGCTCCCGGTCCTACAATGAGCAGTTCTTC - TRBJ2-1 16 - TRBV27